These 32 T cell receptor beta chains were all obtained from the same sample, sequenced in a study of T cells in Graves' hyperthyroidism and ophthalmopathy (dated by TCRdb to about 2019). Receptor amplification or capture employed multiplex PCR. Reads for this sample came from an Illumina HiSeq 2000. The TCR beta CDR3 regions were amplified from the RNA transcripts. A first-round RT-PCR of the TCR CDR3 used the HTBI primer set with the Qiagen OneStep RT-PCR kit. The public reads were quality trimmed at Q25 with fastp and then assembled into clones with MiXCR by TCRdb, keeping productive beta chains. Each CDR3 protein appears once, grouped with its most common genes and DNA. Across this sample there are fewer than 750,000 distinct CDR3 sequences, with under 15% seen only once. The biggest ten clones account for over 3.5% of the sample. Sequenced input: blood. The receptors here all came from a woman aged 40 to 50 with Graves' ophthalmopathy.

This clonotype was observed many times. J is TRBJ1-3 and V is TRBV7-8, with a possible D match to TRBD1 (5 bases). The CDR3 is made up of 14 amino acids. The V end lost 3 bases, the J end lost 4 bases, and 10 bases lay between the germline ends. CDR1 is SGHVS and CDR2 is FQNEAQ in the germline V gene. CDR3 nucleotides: TGTGCCAGCAGCTTGGGGACGGACGGAAACACCATATATTTT. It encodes CASSLGTDGNTIYF.

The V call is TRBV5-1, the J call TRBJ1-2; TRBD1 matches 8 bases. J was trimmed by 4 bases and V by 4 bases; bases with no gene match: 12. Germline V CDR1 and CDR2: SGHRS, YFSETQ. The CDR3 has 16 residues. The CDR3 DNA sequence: TGCGCCAGCAGCCGACAGGGGACGTCGACATCCTATGGCTACACCTTC. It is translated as CASSRQGTSTSYGYTF.

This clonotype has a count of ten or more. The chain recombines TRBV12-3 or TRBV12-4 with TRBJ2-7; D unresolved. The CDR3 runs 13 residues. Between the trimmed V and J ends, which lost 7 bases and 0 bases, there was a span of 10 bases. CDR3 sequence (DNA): TGTGCCAGCACGGCGAGAGGCTCCTACGAGCAGTACTTC. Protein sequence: CASTARGSYEQYF.

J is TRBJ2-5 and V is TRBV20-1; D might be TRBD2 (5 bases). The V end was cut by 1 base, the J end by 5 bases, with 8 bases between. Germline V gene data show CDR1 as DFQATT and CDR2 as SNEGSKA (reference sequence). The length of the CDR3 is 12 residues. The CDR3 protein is CSARARGETQYF. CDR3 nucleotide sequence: TGCAGTGCTAGAGCCAGAGGGGAGACCCAGTACTTC.

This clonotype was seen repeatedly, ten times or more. The CDR3: CASSGNGPYGYTF. The CDR3 bases are TGTGCCAGCTCGGGGAATGGGCCTTATGGCTACACCTTC. This chain uses TRBV2 with TRBJ1-2; D unresolved. Germline V gene lookup returns CDR1 SNHLY and CDR2 FYNNEI. The CDR3 has 13 amino acids. V lost 8 bases to trimming and J lost 5 bases, with 15 bases between them.

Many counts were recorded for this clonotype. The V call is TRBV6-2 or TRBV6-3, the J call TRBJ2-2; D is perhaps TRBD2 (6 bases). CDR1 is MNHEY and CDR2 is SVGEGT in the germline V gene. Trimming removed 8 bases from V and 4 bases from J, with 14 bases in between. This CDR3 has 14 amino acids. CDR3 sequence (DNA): TGTGCCAGCGCCTTCGGAGGGTCCACCGGGGAGCTGTTTTTT. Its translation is CASAFGGSTGELFF.

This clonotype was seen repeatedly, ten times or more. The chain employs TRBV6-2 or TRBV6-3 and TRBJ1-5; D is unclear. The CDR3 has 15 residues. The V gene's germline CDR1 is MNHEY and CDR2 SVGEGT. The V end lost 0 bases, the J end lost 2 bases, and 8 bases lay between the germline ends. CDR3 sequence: CASSYSSQGNQPQHF. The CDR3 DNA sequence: TGTGCCAGCAGTTACTCTTCCCAGGGCAATCAGCCCCAGCATTTT.

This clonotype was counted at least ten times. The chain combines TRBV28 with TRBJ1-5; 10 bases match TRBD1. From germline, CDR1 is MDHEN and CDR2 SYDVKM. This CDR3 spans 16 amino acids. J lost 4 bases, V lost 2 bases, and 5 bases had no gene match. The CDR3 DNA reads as TGTGCCAGCAGTTTACGCCGGGACAGGGGTAATCAGCCCCAGCATTTT. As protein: CASSLRRDRGNQPQHF.

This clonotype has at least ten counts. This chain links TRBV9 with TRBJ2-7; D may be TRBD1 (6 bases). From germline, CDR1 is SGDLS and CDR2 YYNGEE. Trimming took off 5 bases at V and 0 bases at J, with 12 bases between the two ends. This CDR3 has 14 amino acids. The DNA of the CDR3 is TGTGCCAGCAGTCAAAGGGGGTCCTCCTACGAGCAGTACTTC. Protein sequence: CASSQRGSSYEQYF.

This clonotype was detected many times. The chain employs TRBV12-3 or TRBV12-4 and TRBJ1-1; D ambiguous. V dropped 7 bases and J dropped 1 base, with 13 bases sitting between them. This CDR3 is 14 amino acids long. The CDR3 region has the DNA TGTGCCAGCATCCTCATGACCCCGAACACTGAAGCTTTCTTT. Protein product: CASILMTPNTEAFF.

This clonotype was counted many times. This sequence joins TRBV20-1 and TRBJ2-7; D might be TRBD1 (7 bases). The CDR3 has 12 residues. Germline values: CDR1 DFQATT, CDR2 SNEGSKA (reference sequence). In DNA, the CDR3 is TGCAGGGCCCAGGGGGAGGCCTACGAGCAGTACTTC. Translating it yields CRAQGEAYEQYF.

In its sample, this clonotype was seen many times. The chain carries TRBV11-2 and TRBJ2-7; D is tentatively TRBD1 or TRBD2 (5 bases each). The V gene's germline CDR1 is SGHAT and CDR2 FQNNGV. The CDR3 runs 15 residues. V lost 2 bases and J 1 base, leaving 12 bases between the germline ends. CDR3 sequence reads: CASSLMLGVSYEQYF. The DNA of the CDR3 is TGTGCCAGCAGCTTAATGTTGGGGGTGTCCTACGAGCAGTACTTC.

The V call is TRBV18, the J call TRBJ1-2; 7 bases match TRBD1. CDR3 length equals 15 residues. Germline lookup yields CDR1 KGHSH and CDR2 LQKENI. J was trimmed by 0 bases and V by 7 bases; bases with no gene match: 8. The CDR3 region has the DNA TGTGCCAGCTTTTCCGGGACAGCGACTAACTATGGCTACACCTTC. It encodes CASFSGTATNYGYTF.

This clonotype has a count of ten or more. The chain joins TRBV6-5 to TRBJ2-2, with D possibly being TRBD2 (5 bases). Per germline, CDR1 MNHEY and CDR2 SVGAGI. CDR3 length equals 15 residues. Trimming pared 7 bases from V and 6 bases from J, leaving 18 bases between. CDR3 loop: CASIRSRESPGELFF. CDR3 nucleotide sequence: TGTGCCAGCATTAGGTCGAGGGAGAGTCCCGGGGAGCTGTTTTTT.

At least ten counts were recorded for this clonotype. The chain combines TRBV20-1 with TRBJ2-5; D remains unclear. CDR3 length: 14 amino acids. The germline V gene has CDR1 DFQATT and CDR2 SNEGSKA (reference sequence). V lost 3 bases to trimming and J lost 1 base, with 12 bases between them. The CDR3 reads CSASSRHSQETQYF. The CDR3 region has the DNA TGCAGTGCTAGTAGCCGACATAGCCAAGAGACCCAGTACTTC.

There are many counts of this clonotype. CDR3 DNA sequence: TGTGCCAGCAGCTTAGACTCCGGTAGCTATGGCTACACCTTC. Protein product: CASSLDSGSYGYTF. V is TRBV7-2 and J is TRBJ1-2; D remains unclear. CDR1 and CDR2 (germline): SGHTA, FQGNSA. With 1 base removed from V and 4 bases from J, the gap between germline ends came to 10 bases. The CDR3 runs 14 residues.

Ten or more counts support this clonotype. The CDR3 protein is CATSSGLTGGEEETQYF. The CDR3, as DNA: TGTGCCACCAGCAGCGGTTTAACAGGGGGAGAAGAGGAGACCCAGTACTTC. This sequence joins TRBV15 and TRBJ2-5; 8 nucleotides line up with TRBD1. Germline V lookup: CDR1 LNHNV, CDR2 YYDKDF (reference sequence). With 3 bases clipped from V and 5 bases from J, the junction kept 14 bases outside the gene matches. This CDR3 comprises 17 residues.

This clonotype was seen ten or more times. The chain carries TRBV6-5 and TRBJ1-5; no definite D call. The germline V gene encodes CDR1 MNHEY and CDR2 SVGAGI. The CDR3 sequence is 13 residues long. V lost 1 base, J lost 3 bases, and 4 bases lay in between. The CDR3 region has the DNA TGTGCCAGCAGTTACTTGGACAATCAGCCCCAGCATTTT. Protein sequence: CASSYLDNQPQHF.

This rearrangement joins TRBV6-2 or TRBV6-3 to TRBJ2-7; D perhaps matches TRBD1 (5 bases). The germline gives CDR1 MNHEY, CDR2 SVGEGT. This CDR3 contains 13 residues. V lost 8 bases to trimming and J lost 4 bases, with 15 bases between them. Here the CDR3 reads CASEPAGLYEQYF. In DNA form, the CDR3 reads TGTGCCAGCGAGCCGGCAGGGCTTTACGAGCAGTACTTC.

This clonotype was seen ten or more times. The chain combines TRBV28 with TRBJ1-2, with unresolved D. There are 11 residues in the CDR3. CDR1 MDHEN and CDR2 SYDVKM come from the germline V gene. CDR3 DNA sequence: TGTGGCTCCGGGCCCCCGGTTGGCTACACCTTC. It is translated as CGSGPPVGYTF.

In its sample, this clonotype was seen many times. The CDR3 loop reads CSVAGQGIYEQYF. CDR3 sequence (DNA): TGCAGCGTTGCGGGACAGGGGATCTACGAGCAGTACTTC. This rearrangement joins TRBV29-1 to TRBJ2-7; 10 bases agree with TRBD1. Trimming took 4 bases from V and 3 from J; bases not matched to a gene: 3. The germline CDR1 and CDR2 sequences are SQVTM and ANQGSEA. This CDR3 contains 13 residues.

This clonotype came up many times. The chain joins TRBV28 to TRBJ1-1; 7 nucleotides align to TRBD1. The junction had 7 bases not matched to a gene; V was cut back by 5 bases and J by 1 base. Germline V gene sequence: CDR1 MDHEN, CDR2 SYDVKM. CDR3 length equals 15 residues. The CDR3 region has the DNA TGTGCCAGCAGTCCGTGGACAGGTTCGAACACTGAAGCTTTCTTT. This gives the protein CASSPWTGSNTEAFF. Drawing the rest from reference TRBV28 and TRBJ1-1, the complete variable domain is DVKVTQSSRYLVKRTGEKVFLECVQDMDHENMFWYRQDPGLGLRLIYFSYDVKMKEKGDIPEGYSVSREKKERFSLILESASTNQTSMYLCASSPWTGSNTEAFFGQGTRLTVV.

Written as DNA, the CDR3 is TGCGCCAGCAGCCAAGACCCTCGGGCCGAAAGCAATCAGCCCCAGCATTTT. Its translation is CASSQDPRAESNQPQHF. The rearrangement links TRBV4-1 to TRBJ1-5; no reliable D call. Deletions cut 0 bases from V and 1 base from J, with 13 bases between. Germline values: CDR1 MGHRA, CDR2 YSYEKL. The CDR3 consists of 17 residues.

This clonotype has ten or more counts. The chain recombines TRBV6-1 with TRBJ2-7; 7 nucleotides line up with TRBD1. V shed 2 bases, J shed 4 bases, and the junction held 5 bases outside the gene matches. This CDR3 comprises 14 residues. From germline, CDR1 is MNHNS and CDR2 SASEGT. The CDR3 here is CASSEKGGRYEQYF. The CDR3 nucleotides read TGTGCCAGCAGTGAAAAAGGGGGCCGGTACGAGCAGTACTTC.

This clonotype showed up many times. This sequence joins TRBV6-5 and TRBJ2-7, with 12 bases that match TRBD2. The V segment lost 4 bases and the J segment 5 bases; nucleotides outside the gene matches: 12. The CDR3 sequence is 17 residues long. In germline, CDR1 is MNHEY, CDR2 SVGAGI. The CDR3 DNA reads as TGTGCCAGCAGTTCCATCAGCAGACTAGCGGGAGCTCACGAGCAGTACTTC. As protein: CASSSISRLAGAHEQYF.

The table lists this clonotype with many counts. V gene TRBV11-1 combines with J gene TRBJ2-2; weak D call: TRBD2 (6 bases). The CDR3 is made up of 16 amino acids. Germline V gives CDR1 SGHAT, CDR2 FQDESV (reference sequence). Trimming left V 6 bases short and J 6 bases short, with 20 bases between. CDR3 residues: CASSLEEGESAGELFF. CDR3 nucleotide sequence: TGTGCCAGCAGTCTCGAGGAGGGAGAGTCGGCCGGGGAGCTGTTTTTT.

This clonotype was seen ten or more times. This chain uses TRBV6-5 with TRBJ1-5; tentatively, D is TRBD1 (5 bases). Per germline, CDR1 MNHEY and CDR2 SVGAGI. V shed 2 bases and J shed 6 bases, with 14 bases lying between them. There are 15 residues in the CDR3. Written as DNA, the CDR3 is TGTGCCAGCAGTTACCCCGAGGGGATTGGTCAGCCCCAGCATTTT. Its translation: CASSYPEGIGQPQHF.

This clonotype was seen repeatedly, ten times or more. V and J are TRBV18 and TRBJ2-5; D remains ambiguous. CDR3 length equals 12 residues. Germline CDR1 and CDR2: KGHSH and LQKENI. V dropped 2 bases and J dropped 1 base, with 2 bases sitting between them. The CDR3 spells CASSPTQETQYF. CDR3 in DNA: TGTGCCAGCTCACCAACCCAAGAGACCCAGTACTTC.

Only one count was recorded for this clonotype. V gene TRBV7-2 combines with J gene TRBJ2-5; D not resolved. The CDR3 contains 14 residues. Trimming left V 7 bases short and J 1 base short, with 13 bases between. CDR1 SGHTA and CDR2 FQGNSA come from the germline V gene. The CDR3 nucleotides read TGTGCCAGCATGTCAGGTTTCCTCCAAGAGACCCAGTACTTC. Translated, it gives CASMSGFLQETQYF.

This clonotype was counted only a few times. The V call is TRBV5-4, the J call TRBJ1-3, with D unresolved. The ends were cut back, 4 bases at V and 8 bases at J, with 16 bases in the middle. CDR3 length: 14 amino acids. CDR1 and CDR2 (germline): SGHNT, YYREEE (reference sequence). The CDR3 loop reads CASSRDRGRDTIYF. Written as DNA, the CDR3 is TGTGCCAGCAGCCGAGATAGAGGGAGGGACACCATATATTTT.

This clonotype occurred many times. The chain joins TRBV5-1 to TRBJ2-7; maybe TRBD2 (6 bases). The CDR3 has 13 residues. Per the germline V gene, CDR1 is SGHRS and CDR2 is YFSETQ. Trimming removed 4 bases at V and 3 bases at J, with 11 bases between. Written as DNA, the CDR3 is TGCGCCAGCAGCGGGGGGACTGGCTACGAGCAGTACTTC. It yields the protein CASSGGTGYEQYF.

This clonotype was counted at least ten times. CDR3 DNA sequence: TGTGCCGGACGGAGGGGGAGAGGTTATGGCTACACCTTC. This sequence encodes CAGRRGRGYGYTF. V and J are TRBV6-5 and TRBJ1-2; D possibly corresponds to TRBD1 (6 bases). Per germline, CDR1 MNHEY and CDR2 SVGAGI. The CDR3 runs to 13 residues. V lost 11 bases and J 5 bases, leaving 18 bases between the germline ends.